Below are 29 T cell receptor beta chains sequenced from a single sample in a study of T cells in Graves' hyperthyroidism and ophthalmopathy (dated by TCRdb to about 2019). Library creation used multiplex PCR. For sequencing, an Illumina HiSeq 2000 was employed. Amplification of TCR beta CDR3 regions was carried out from RNA transcripts. For the first round of RT-PCR on the TCR CDR3, the HTBI primer set was used together with the Qiagen OneStep RT-PCR kit. TCRdb reprocessing: public reads trimmed at Q25 with fastp, clones called with MiXCR, in-frame beta chains kept. Every CDR3 protein is listed once, alongside the most common genes and DNA of its rows. Across this sample there are a few hundred thousand distinct CDR3 sequences, with 15% to 17% seen only once. The top ten constitute 13% to 15% of the sample. The sample taken for sequencing was blood. All receptors come from a woman under 30 with Graves' hyperthyroidism.

In this sample, this clonotype turned up many times. The rearrangement links TRBV11-2 to TRBJ1-1; D gene ambiguous. CDR3 length: 14 amino acids. The V and J ends lost 6 bases and 2 bases respectively, with 13 bases between them. Germline values: CDR1 SGHAT, CDR2 FQNNGV. The CDR3 DNA follows: TGTGCCAGCAGGACGGGAGAGAGCAACACTGAAGCTTTCTTT. Its protein is CASRTGESNTEAFF.

The chain joins TRBV28 to TRBJ2-7, with no clear D. The CDR3 is 13 amino acids. Trimming shortened V by 6 bases and J by 6 bases, and 15 bases separated the two germline ends. Per germline, CDR1 MDHEN and CDR2 SYDVKM. The CDR3 DNA sequence: TGTGCCAGCAGCCTCCGGATTTTGGGCGAGCAGTACTTC. Residues: CASSLRILGEQYF.

The CDR3 DNA reads as TGTGCCAGCAGCCATCAGTCGGATCAAGGGACCTACGAGCAGTACTTC. Its protein is CASSHQSDQGTYEQYF. The genes are TRBV14 and TRBJ2-7; D remains ambiguous. The germline V gene has CDR1 SGHDN and CDR2 FVKESK. The CDR3 totals 16 residues. The ends were cut back, 3 bases at V and 2 bases at J, with 17 bases in the middle.

The chain links TRBV24-1 to TRBJ2-1; D tentatively fits TRBD1 or TRBD2 (5 bases each). The CDR3 contains 15 residues. CDR1 KGHDR and CDR2 SFDVKD come from the germline V gene. Trimming pared 6 bases from V and 3 bases from J, leaving 14 bases between. The CDR3 coding sequence is TGTGCCACCAGTCAACGCCGGGACCTCTACAATGAGCAGTTCTTC. Amino acid sequence: CATSQRRDLYNEQFF.

This clonotype has a count of ten or more. V gene TRBV12-3 or TRBV12-4 combines with J gene TRBJ1-1; no firm D call. The length of the CDR3 is 13 residues. The V and J ends lost 6 bases and 7 bases respectively, with 15 bases between them. CDR3 region: CASSISWRGEAFF. The CDR3 nucleotides are TGTGCCAGCAGCATCAGCTGGCGGGGTGAAGCTTTCTTT.

This clonotype was recorded at least ten times. This chain uses TRBV20-1 with TRBJ1-5, with unresolved D. CDR1 is DFQATT and CDR2 is SNEGSKA in the germline V gene (reference sequence). The CDR3 loop spans 15 amino acids. The V end lost 3 bases, the J end lost 6 bases, and 18 bases lay between the germline ends. The CDR3: CSASDPGRGSQPQHF. CDR3 sequence (DNA): TGCAGTGCTAGCGACCCGGGTCGGGGATCTCAGCCCCAGCATTTT.

This clonotype was observed a few times. The rearrangement links TRBV4-1 to TRBJ2-1; the D gene is possibly TRBD2 (6 bases). Germline loops: CDR1 MGHRA, CDR2 YSYEKL. This CDR3 is 15 amino acids long. Trimming shortened V by 0 bases and J by 2 bases, and 8 bases separated the two germline ends. CDR3 in DNA: TGCGCCAGCAGCCAAGACGGGAGTACCTACAATGAGCAGTTCTTC. This codes for CASSQDGSTYNEQFF.

V gene TRBV6-2 or TRBV6-3 combines with J gene TRBJ2-1, with 7 bases fitting TRBD1. CDR1 and CDR2 (germline): MNHEY, SVGEGT. The junction had 12 bases not matched to a gene; V was cut back by 6 bases and J by 7 bases. This CDR3 spans 15 amino acids. This chain's CDR3 is CASSLGTGVVNEQFF. The CDR3 DNA sequence: TGTGCCAGCAGCCTAGGAACAGGGGTTGTGAATGAGCAGTTCTTC.

The chain links TRBV6-2 or TRBV6-3 to TRBJ1-2; weak D call: TRBD1 (5 bases). Trimming left V 2 bases short and J 0 bases short, with 7 bases between. Germline CDR1 MNHEY, CDR2 SVGEGT. CDR3 length: 14 amino acids. CDR3 nucleotide sequence: TGTGCCAGCAGTTACGCAGGGACTAACTATGGCTACACCTTC. Protein product: CASSYAGTNYGYTF.

This clonotype was seen at least ten times. The chain couples TRBV5-1 to TRBJ1-6; D call uncertain. Between the trimmed V and J ends, which lost 6 bases and 7 bases, there was a span of 17 bases. There are 15 residues in the CDR3. The germline gives CDR1 SGHRS, CDR2 YFSETQ. The CDR3: CASTASEVWNSPLHF. The CDR3 bases are TGCGCCAGCACGGCCTCAGAGGTCTGGAATTCACCCCTCCACTTT.

Many counts were recorded for this clonotype. The J gene is TRBJ1-1, the V gene TRBV7-2; D unresolved. Trimming left V 1 base short and J 6 bases short, with 9 bases between. From germline, CDR1 is SGHTA and CDR2 FQGNSA. The CDR3 loop spans 13 amino acids. The CDR3 nucleotides are TGTGCCAGCAGCTTAGGACCGACCTCTGAAGCTTTCTTT. It is translated as CASSLGPTSEAFF.

This clonotype has only a few counts. The chain carries TRBV27 and TRBJ2-4; D is perhaps TRBD2 (6 bases). The ends were cut back, 3 bases at V and 8 bases at J, with 8 bases in the middle. The CDR3 has 12 amino acids. Per germline, CDR1 MNHEY and CDR2 SMNVEV (reference sequence). The CDR3 DNA follows: TGTGCCAGCAGTTTGGGGGGTGACATTCAGTACTTC. The encoded protein is CASSLGGDIQYF.

This clonotype was observed at least ten times. The chain couples TRBV3-1 to TRBJ2-7; TRBD2 matches at 7 bases. J lost 7 bases, V lost 1 base, and 4 bases had no gene match. The V gene's germline CDR1 is LGHDT and CDR2 YNNKEL (reference sequence). CDR3 length: 13 amino acids. DNA for the CDR3: TGTGCCAGCAGCCAAGGGACTAGTAATGAGCAGTACTTC. Its protein is CASSQGTSNEQYF.

The rearrangement uses TRBV19 and TRBJ2-7; TRBD1 agrees at 9 bases. CDR3 length: 14 residues. Per germline, CDR1 LNHDA and CDR2 SQIVND (reference sequence). With 10 bases clipped from V and 6 bases from J, the junction kept 13 bases outside the gene matches. CDR3: CATSPGQGKREQYF. The CDR3 DNA is TGTGCCACCAGTCCCGGACAGGGGAAACGCGAGCAGTACTTC.

This clonotype was detected many times. The chain has TRBV16 and TRBJ2-3; 8 bases agree with TRBD1. Looked up from germline, CDR1 is KGHSY and CDR2 is FQNENV. J was trimmed by 4 bases and V by 2 bases; bases with no gene match: 8. There are 16 residues in the CDR3. The CDR3 DNA sequence: TGTGCCAGCAGCCAAGGAGGACAGGGAAGGTCAGATACGCAGTATTTT. This gives the protein CASSQGGQGRSDTQYF.

This clonotype was detected many times. This rearrangement joins TRBV18 to TRBJ1-1; maybe TRBD1 (5 bases). This CDR3 has 16 amino acids. Germline V gene sequence: CDR1 KGHSH, CDR2 LQKENI. V lost 4 bases and J lost 1, with 16 bases in between. CDR3 sequence (DNA): TGTGCCAGCTCACGTACGAGGGGCACGGAGAACACTGAAGCTTTCTTT. Translating gives CASSRTRGTENTEAFF.

This clonotype has at least ten counts. V is TRBV11-2 and J is TRBJ1-1; D unresolved. CDR3 size: 13 residues. V lost 3 bases and J lost 6, with 11 bases in between. The germline V gene encodes CDR1 SGHAT and CDR2 FQNNGV. DNA of the CDR3: TGTGCCAGCAGCTTTAGGGTTGGGTCTGAAGCTTTCTTT. Residues: CASSFRVGSEAFF.

This clonotype was counted at least ten times. V usage is TRBV5-1 and J usage is TRBJ2-1, with D uncertain. The CDR3 sequence is 14 residues long. In germline, CDR1 is SGHRS, CDR2 YFSETQ. Deletions cut 4 bases from V and 4 bases from J, with 12 bases between. CDR3 loop: CASSVDESYNEQFF. CDR3 bases: TGCGCCAGCAGCGTTGACGAGTCATACAATGAGCAGTTCTTC.

This chain joins TRBV7-9 and TRBJ2-5, with a weak D call TRBD1 (6 bases). This CDR3 region has 18 residues. Trimming took 4 bases from V and 6 from J, leaving 27 bases between them. The germline V gene has CDR1 SEHNR and CDR2 FQNEAQ (reference sequence). CDR3 sequence reads: CASSSQAAASRGLQTQYF. In nucleotides, the CDR3 is TGTGCCAGCAGCTCCCAAGCGGCGGCGTCCAGGGGTTTACAGACCCAGTACTTC.

This clonotype was found many times. The chain links TRBV7-8 to TRBJ1-4; D is unresolved. Trimming cost V 5 bases and J 0 bases, with 13 bases left between them. Germline V gene lookup returns CDR1 SGHVS and CDR2 FQNEAQ. CDR3 length equals 16 residues. CDR3 sequence reads: CASSTDPLATNEKLFF. CDR3 DNA: TGTGCCAGCAGCACCGACCCACTAGCAACTAATGAAAAACTGTTTTTT.

Many counts were recorded for this clonotype. The chain couples TRBV2 to TRBJ1-5, with unresolved D. Trimming removed 3 bases from V and 0 bases from J, with 9 bases in between. The CDR3 sequence is 15 residues long. The V gene's germline CDR1 is SNHLY and CDR2 FYNNEI. The CDR3 nucleotides are TGTGCCAGCAGTGATAGCAGCTATAGCAATCAGCCCCAGCATTTT. It translates to CASSDSSYSNQPQHF.

This clonotype was counted only a few times. A much larger clone differs by one base, so this may be a read error. V and J are TRBV2 and TRBJ2-7; D gene ambiguous. There are 15 residues in the CDR3. The germline gives CDR1 SNHLY, CDR2 FYNNEI. CDR3 coding DNA: TGTGCCAGCAGCGAAGTCCGGATGAGCTCCTACGAGCAGCACTTC. Its protein product is CASSEVRMSSYEQHF.

The V and J genes are TRBV24-1 and TRBJ2-1; TRBD1 aligns across 11 bases. CDR3 length: 14 amino acids. The ends lost 7 bases at V and 8 bases at J; junction bases unmatched: 6. Germline values: CDR1 KGHDR, CDR2 SFDVKD. The CDR3 sequence is CATSGTGGWHEQFF. DNA of the CDR3: TGTGCCACCAGCGGGACAGGGGGTTGGCATGAGCAGTTCTTC.

This clonotype was detected ten times or more. The gene calls are TRBV2 and TRBJ2-1; 14 bases match TRBD2. From germline, CDR1 is SNHLY and CDR2 FYNNEI. CDR3 length equals 19 residues. The V and J ends lost 7 bases and 2 bases, in that order; junction bases with no gene match: 13. DNA of the CDR3: TGTGCCAGCAAGCGACTAGCGGGAGGGCCGAGTTGGCCCTACAATGAGCAGTTCTTC. This sequence encodes CASKRLAGGPSWPYNEQFF.

This clonotype has ten or more counts. The CDR3 protein is CASSSPPGGTQYF. The CDR3 region has the DNA TGTGCCAGCAGCTCCCCCCCGGGGGGAACCCAGTACTTC. The rearrangement links TRBV28 to TRBJ2-5; 7 nucleotides line up with TRBD2. This CDR3 region has 13 residues. J gave up 8 bases and V 6 bases, and 9 bases lay outside the gene matches. Germline CDR1 and CDR2: MDHEN and SYDVKM. The full variable domain, in which reference TRBV28 and TRBJ2-5 provide the parts outside the CDR3, is DVKVTQSSRYLVKRTGEKVFLECVQDMDHENMFWYRQDPGLGLRLIYFSYDVKMKEKGDIPEGYSVSREKKERFSLILESASTNQTSMYLCASSSPPGGTQYFGPGTRLLVL.

This clonotype was counted many times. The chain is built from TRBV4-1 and TRBJ1-2; D gene ambiguous. Germline V gene sequence: CDR1 MGHRA, CDR2 YSYEKL. This CDR3 contains 15 residues. Trimming cost V 4 bases and J 4 bases, with 16 bases left between them. As DNA, the CDR3 is TGCGCCAGCAGCCCTGAGGTCACGAGGACCTATGGCTACACCTTC. Its translation: CASSPEVTRTYGYTF.

This clonotype was observed at least ten times. The chain uses TRBV12-3 or TRBV12-4 and TRBJ1-1; D remains ambiguous. V was clipped by 6 bases and J by 2 bases, with 10 bases between them. The CDR3 is made up of 13 amino acids. The CDR3 spells CASSLRENTEAFF. DNA of the CDR3: TGTGCCAGCAGCTTACGCGAAAACACTGAAGCTTTCTTT.

This clonotype was found many times. V gene TRBV28 combines with J gene TRBJ2-7; 8 bases agree with TRBD1. The CDR3 sequence is 14 residues long. After removal of 4 bases from V and 2 bases from J, the junction contained 4 bases not matched to a gene. Germline CDR1 and CDR2: MDHEN and SYDVKM. This CDR3 is CASSSQGAAYEQYF. As DNA, the CDR3 is TGTGCCAGCAGTTCTCAGGGGGCGGCCTACGAGCAGTACTTC.

The rearrangement joins TRBV27 to TRBJ1-2; TRBD1 matches at 8 bases. In germline, CDR1 is MNHEY, CDR2 SMNVEV (reference sequence). The trim removed 3 bases at V and 5 bases at J, leaving 8 bases unmatched. The CDR3 is 15 amino acids. CDR3 sequence (DNA): TGTGCCAGCAGTTTCGGACAGGGAAGGAAATATGGCTACACCTTC. Translation: CASSFGQGRKYGYTF.